Below are 8 T cell receptor beta chains sequenced from a single sample in a study of yellow fever vaccine responses in identical twins. TCRdb fed the RT-PCR reads into MiXCR, producing one record per CDR3 protein. Of about 6,900 distinct CDR3 sequences listed, around 84% are singletons. This specimen consisted of T cells from blood (PBMCs), unsorted or a sorted subset (not recorded which), obtained before or after yellow fever vaccination (not recorded which). The receptors shown here come from a woman aged 18-29 years who received the yellow fever vaccine.

The chain is built from TRBV6-2 or TRBV6-3 and TRBJ2-7; D gene uncertain. Germline V lookup: CDR1 MNHEY, CDR2 SVGEGT. Trimming left V 2 bases short and J 6 bases short, with 17 bases between. CDR3 length: 15 amino acids. In DNA form, the CDR3 reads TGTGCCAGCAGTTACAAGAACAGACTCCCCTTCGAGCAGTACTTC. Protein: CASSYKNRLPFEQYF.

The chain employs TRBV7-9 and TRBJ2-7; TRBD1 might be the D (5 bases). There are 14 residues in the CDR3. Germline V gives CDR1 SEHNR, CDR2 FQNEAQ (reference sequence). Trimming removed 1 base at V and 3 bases at J, with 10 bases between. As DNA, the CDR3 is TGTGCCAGCAGCTTAGAACAGGAACGCTACGAGCAGTACTTC. Its protein product is CASSLEQERYEQYF.

The chain recombines TRBV28 with TRBJ2-2, with D tentatively TRBD2 (5 bases). V gave up 1 base and J gave up 3 bases, with 6 bases separating them. CDR3 length: 14 amino acids. Germline CDR1 is MDHEN and CDR2 is SYDVKM. The CDR3 protein is CASSLSGYTGELFF. CDR3 nucleotide sequence: TGTGCCAGCAGTTTATCGGGGTACACCGGGGAGCTGTTTTTT.

The chain couples TRBV29-1 to TRBJ2-1; D might be TRBD1 (6 bases). Germline lookup yields CDR1 SQVTM and CDR2 ANQGSEA. The CDR3 covers 14 residues. The V end lost 6 bases, the J end lost 0 bases, and 12 bases lay between the germline ends. The CDR3 nucleotides read TGCAGCGTGGCAGACAGGAGCTCCTACAATGAGCAGTTCTTC. Residues: CSVADRSSYNEQFF.

The CDR3 DNA reads as TGTGCCAGCAGCTTAGTTCAGTCGAATCAGCCCCAGCATTTT. This codes for CASSLVQSNQPQHF. J is TRBJ1-5 and V is TRBV7-9; D is ambiguous. V gave up 1 base and J gave up 4 bases, with 8 bases separating them. Per germline, CDR1 SEHNR and CDR2 FQNEAQ (reference sequence). The CDR3 runs to 14 residues. Full variable domain (missing parts from reference TRBV7-9 and TRBJ1-5): DTGVSQNPRHKITKRGQNVTFRCDPISEHNRLYWYRQTLGQGPEFLTYFQNEAQLEKSRLLSDRFSAERPKGSFSTLEIQRTEQGDSAMYLCASSLVQSNQPQHFGDGTRLSIL.

This clonotype has a single count. V and J are TRBV6-6 and TRBJ2-7; no definite D call. V lost 8 bases, J lost 3 bases, and 11 bases lay in between. CDR1 MNHNY and CDR2 SVGAGI come from the germline V gene (reference sequence). The CDR3 contains 12 residues. CDR3 protein: CASSSLFYEQYF. The DNA of the CDR3 is TGTGCCAGCTCCTCCCTATTCTACGAGCAGTACTTC.

The gene calls are TRBV12-3 or TRBV12-4 and TRBJ2-5; unclear D gene. The CDR3 has 12 amino acids. V lost 5 bases, J lost 5 bases, and 9 bases lay in between. The CDR3 bases are TGTGCCAGCAGTATCCCAAGGGAGACCCAGTACTTC. It codes for CASSIPRETQYF.

V gene TRBV11-2 combines with J gene TRBJ2-3; D remains ambiguous. Germline V gene data show CDR1 as SGHAT and CDR2 as FQNNGV. V was pared by 5 bases and J by 5 bases, with 11 bases between. The CDR3 is 13 residues long. CDR3 in DNA: TGTGCCAGCAGCCTCATTAGGTTAGATACGCAGTATTTT. Translating it yields CASSLIRLDTQYF.